These 20 T cell receptor beta chains came from one sample sequenced in a study of blood T cells in healthy people across ages. Primers used in a second PCR of roughly 6 to 12 cycles were a sample-barcoded 5' primer and a J-beta primer mix. TCRdb re-analysed the 5' RACE reads in MiXCR, keeping a single row per CDR3 protein. The table shows approximately 1,000,000 distinct CDR3 sequences, with 35% to 55% occurring only once. What was sequenced was blood. These receptor sequences come from a woman between 55 and 75 years old in good health.

The rearrangement joins TRBV29-1 to TRBJ1-4; D not resolved. This CDR3 is 13 amino acids long. V gave up 7 bases and J gave up 4 bases, with 13 bases separating them. CDR1 and CDR2 from the germline V gene are SQVTM and ANQGSEA. The CDR3 DNA is TGCAGCGCCAAACAGATACTTAATGAAAAACTGTTTTTT. This gives the protein CSAKQILNEKLFF.

The chain is built from TRBV6-1 and TRBJ1-4; D not resolved. The CDR3 is 12 amino acids. CDR1 is MNHNS, CDR2 SASEGT, per germline. V was pared by 4 bases and J by 6 bases, with 6 bases between. DNA for the CDR3: TGTGCCAGCAGTGCCGGAGATGAAAAACTGTTTTTT. It encodes CASSAGDEKLFF.

The rearrangement joins TRBV5-6 to TRBJ2-1; 9 nucleotides align to TRBD2. The CDR3 contains 16 residues. J gave up 6 bases and V 4 bases, and 11 bases lay outside the gene matches. Germline-derived CDR1 and CDR2 are SGHDT and YYEEEE. CDR3 protein: CASSLAGGPHFNEQFF. The CDR3 DNA follows: TGTGCCAGCAGCCTGGCGGGAGGGCCACACTTCAATGAGCAGTTCTTC.

This clonotype occurred many times. The chain links TRBV20-1 to TRBJ2-5; 15 bases align to TRBD2. The length of the CDR3 is 18 residues. J gave up 2 bases and V 6 bases, and 13 bases lay outside the gene matches. CDR1 and CDR2 (germline): DFQATT, SNEGSKA (reference sequence). The CDR3 sequence: CSATNPPGTSGGQETQYF. The DNA of the CDR3 is TGCAGTGCGACCAACCCGCCCGGGACTAGCGGGGGGCAAGAGACCCAGTACTTC.

The rearrangement links TRBV5-1 to TRBJ1-5; D is perhaps TRBD1 (6 bases). There are 15 residues in the CDR3. Trimming took 4 bases from V and 0 from J, leaving 11 bases between them. Germline loops: CDR1 SGHRS, CDR2 YFSETQ. The CDR3 DNA reads as TGCGCCAGCAGCGTCACAGGGAATAGCAATCAGCCCCAGCATTTT. It translates to CASSVTGNSNQPQHF. Drawing the rest from reference TRBV5-1 and TRBJ1-5, the complete variable domain is KAGVTQTPRYLIKTRGQQVTLSCSPISGHRSVSWYQQTPGQGLQFLFEYFSETQRNKGNFPGRFSGRQFSNSRSEMNVSTLELGDSALYLCASSVTGNSNQPQHFGDGTRLSIL.

This clonotype was recorded a few times. V usage is TRBV5-1 and J usage is TRBJ2-7; perhaps TRBD2 as D (6 bases). The ends were cut back, 5 bases at V and 2 bases at J, with 17 bases in the middle. The V gene's germline CDR1 is SGHRS and CDR2 YFSETQ. The CDR3 contains 15 residues. Written as DNA, the CDR3 is TGCGCCAGCAGTTTTTCCGGGACGGGAGCCTACGAGCAGTACTTC. Its translation: CASSFSGTGAYEQYF.

This rearrangement joins TRBV7-8 to TRBJ2-5; TRBD2 matches at 7 bases. V shed 5 bases, J shed 2 bases, and the junction held 14 bases outside the gene matches. The CDR3 loop spans 17 amino acids. The germline V gene encodes CDR1 SGHVS and CDR2 FQNEAQ. The CDR3 loop is CASSPRLGGEGQETQYF. CDR3 in DNA: TGTGCCAGCAGCCCGCGCCTTGGAGGGGAGGGTCAAGAGACCCAGTACTTC.

This clonotype has more than one count but fewer than ten. This sequence joins TRBV12-3 or TRBV12-4 and TRBJ2-1; maybe TRBD2 (6 bases). Trimming shortened V by 5 bases and J by 6 bases, and 14 bases separated the two germline ends. This CDR3 is built from 14 residues. The CDR3 DNA is TGTGCCAGCAGTCCGGCACCGGGAGCCAATGAGCAGTTCTTC. Its translation is CASSPAPGANEQFF.

This chain links TRBV27 with TRBJ1-1, with a weak D call TRBD1 (6 bases). With 6 bases removed from V and 6 bases from J, the gap between germline ends came to 11 bases. CDR3 size: 12 residues. CDR1 is MNHEY, CDR2 SMNVEV, per germline (reference sequence). The CDR3 DNA reads as TGTGCCAGCAGCCGGGGGGGCGCTGAAGCTTTCTTT. Amino acid sequence: CASSRGGAEAFF.

Of note for this clonotype: A much larger clone lies a single base off, so this may be a read error. V gene TRBV5-1 combines with J gene TRBJ2-5; D may be TRBD1 (6 bases). Per germline, CDR1 SGHRS and CDR2 YFSETQ. The length of the CDR3 is 14 residues. The CDR3 DNA reads TGCGCCAGCAGGGGGGCAACTGGAGCCGGAACCCGGTACTTC. Translated: CASRGATGAGTRYF.

The table lists this clonotype with a count of one. The CDR3 bases are TGCAGTGCTAGAGATGTTGGGGGGGCCCGGCCTCGGGAGCTGTTTTTT. Translation gives CSARDVGGARPRELFF. The V call is TRBV20-1, the J call TRBJ2-2, with a possible D match to TRBD2 (7 bases). V lost 0 bases, J lost 9 bases, and 20 bases lay in between. CDR1 and CDR2 (germline): DFQATT, SNEGSKA (reference sequence). The CDR3 has 16 residues.

This clonotype was observed a handful of times. The chain joins TRBV7-9 to TRBJ2-1; 7 positions agree with TRBD1. Germline trimming cut 5 bases from V and 8 bases from J; bases unmatched to any gene: 6. This CDR3 spans 13 amino acids. Germline-derived CDR1 and CDR2 are SEHNR and FQNEAQ (reference sequence). CDR3 sequence reads: CASSPDRQDEQFF. The CDR3 DNA reads TGTGCCAGCAGCCCGGACAGGCAGGATGAGCAGTTCTTC.

This chain uses TRBV24-1 with TRBJ2-3, with unresolved D. The CDR3 length is 14 residues. Germline V gene sequence: CDR1 KGHDR, CDR2 SFDVKD. V was pared by 9 bases and J by 4 bases, with 16 bases between. Here the CDR3 reads CATSRAEPPDTQYF. In DNA, the CDR3 is TGTGCCACCTCAAGGGCAGAACCCCCAGATACGCAGTATTTT.

The chain couples TRBV7-8 to TRBJ2-7; 8 bases fit TRBD1. The CDR3 runs to 15 residues. The ends lost 3 bases at V and 2 bases at J; junction bases unmatched: 6. Looked up from germline, CDR1 is SGHVS and CDR2 is FQNEAQ. CDR3 loop: CASSLMGQVAYEQYF. The DNA of the CDR3 is TGTGCCAGCAGCTTGATGGGACAGGTAGCCTACGAGCAGTACTTC.

The chain couples TRBV13 to TRBJ2-3; D may be TRBD2 (6 bases). The ends were cut back, 1 base at V and 9 bases at J, with 11 bases in the middle. CDR1 PRHDT and CDR2 FYEKMQ come from the germline V gene (reference sequence). CDR3 size: 13 residues. The CDR3 nucleotides are TGTGCCAGCAGCTTAGCCCCGGGGGTAACGCAGTATTTT. It specifies CASSLAPGVTQYF.

This clonotype was seen a few times. The V and J genes are TRBV28 and TRBJ2-7, with unresolved D. This CDR3 spans 12 amino acids. Trimming cost V 4 bases and J 4 bases, with 8 bases left between them. Germline CDR1 is MDHEN and CDR2 is SYDVKM. CDR3 sequence (DNA): TGTGCCAGCAGTTACTCTCATTACGAGCAGTACTTC. Translating gives CASSYSHYEQYF.

V usage is TRBV6-6 and J usage is TRBJ1-2; no reliable D call. The CDR3 extends over 17 amino acids. The ends were cut back, 3 bases at V and 4 bases at J, with 21 bases in the middle. CDR1 and CDR2 from the germline V gene are MNHNY and SVGAGI (reference sequence). The CDR3 DNA reads as TGTGCCAGCAGTTATTCTGTTGTGCCAGGCCGTATCTATGGCTACACCTTC. It translates to CASSYSVVPGRIYGYTF.

The chain combines TRBV6-2 or TRBV6-3 with TRBJ1-6; tentatively, D is TRBD1 (5 bases). This CDR3 spans 16 amino acids. The ends were cut back, 6 bases at V and 5 bases at J, with 17 bases in the middle. Germline CDR1 and CDR2: MNHEY and SVGEGT. CDR3 region: CASRQQVAQNNSPLHF. In nucleotides, the CDR3 is TGTGCCAGCAGACAACAGGTGGCGCAAAATAATTCACCCCTCCACTTT.

This clonotype was detected many times. This chain uses TRBV6-2 or TRBV6-3 with TRBJ2-1, with TRBD1 matching over 8 bases. CDR1 is MNHEY and CDR2 is SVGEGT in the germline V gene. The CDR3 has 14 residues. The V and J ends lost 5 bases and 1 base, in that order; junction bases with no gene match: 1. DNA of the CDR3: TGTGCCAGCAGTCGACAGGGGTCCTACAATGAGCAGTTCTTC. Translating gives CASSRQGSYNEQFF.

Worth noting for this clonotype: The junction shows a germline mismatch at one end, possibly a read error. The gene calls are TRBV28 and TRBJ2-7; 7 bases match TRBD1. There are 15 residues in the CDR3. CDR1 is MDHEN and CDR2 is SYDVKM in the germline V gene. The CDR3 DNA sequence: TGTGCCAGCACGGACCAGGGGGTGGCATCCTACGGGCAGTACTTC. It specifies CASTDQGVASYGQYF.